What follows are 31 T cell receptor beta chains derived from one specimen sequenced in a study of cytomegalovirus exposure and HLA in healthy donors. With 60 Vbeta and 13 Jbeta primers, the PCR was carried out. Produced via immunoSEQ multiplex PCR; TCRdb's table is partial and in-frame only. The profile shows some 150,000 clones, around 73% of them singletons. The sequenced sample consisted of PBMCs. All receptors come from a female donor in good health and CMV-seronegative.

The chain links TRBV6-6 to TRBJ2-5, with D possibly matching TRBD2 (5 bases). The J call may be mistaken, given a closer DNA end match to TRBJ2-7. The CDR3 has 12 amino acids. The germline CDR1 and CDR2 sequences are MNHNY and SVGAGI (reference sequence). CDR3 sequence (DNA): TGTGCCAGCATCGGGAAACCCTACGAGCAGTACTTC. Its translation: CASIGKPYEQYF.

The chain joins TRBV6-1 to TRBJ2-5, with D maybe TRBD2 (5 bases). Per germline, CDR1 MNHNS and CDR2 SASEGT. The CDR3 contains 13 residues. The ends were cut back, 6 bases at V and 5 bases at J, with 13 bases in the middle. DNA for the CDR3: TGTGCCAGCAGCCTCGAGGGTGGCGAGACCCAGTACTTC. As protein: CASSLEGGETQYF.

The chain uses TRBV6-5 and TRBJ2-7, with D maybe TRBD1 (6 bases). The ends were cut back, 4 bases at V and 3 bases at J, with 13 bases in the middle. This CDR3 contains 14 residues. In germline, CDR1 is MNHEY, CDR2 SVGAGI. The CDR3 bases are TGTGCCAGCAGTTCTTCCGGGACAAACTACGAGCAGTACTTC. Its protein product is CASSSSGTNYEQYF.

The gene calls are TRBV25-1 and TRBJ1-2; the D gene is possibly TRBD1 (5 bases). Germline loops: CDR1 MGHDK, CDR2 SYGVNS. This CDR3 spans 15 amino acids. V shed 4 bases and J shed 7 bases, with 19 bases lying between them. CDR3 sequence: CASSGGTGVTTGYTF. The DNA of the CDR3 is TGTGCCAGCAGTGGGGGGACGGGGGTAACTACTGGCTACACCTTC.

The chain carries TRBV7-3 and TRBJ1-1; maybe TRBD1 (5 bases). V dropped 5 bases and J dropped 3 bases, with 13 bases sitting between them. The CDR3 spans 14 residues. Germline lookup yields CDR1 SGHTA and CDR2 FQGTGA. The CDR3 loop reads CASSHGGKDTEAFF. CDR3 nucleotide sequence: TGTGCCAGCAGCCACGGGGGGAAGGACACTGAAGCTTTCTTT.

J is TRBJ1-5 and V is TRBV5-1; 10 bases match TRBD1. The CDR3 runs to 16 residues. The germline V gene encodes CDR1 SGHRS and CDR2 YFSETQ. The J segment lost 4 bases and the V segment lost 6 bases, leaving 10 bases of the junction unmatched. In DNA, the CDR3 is TGCGCCAGCAACGGTAGGGACAGGGGAAAAAATCAGCCCCAGCATTTT. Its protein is CASNGRDRGKNQPQHF.

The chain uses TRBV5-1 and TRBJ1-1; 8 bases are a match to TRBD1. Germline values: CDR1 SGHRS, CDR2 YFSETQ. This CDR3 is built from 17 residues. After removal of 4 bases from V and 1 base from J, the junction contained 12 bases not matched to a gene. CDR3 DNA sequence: TGCGCCAGCAGCGCCGGACAGGGTGGGGCAGAGAACACTGAAGCTTTCTTT. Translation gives CASSAGQGGAENTEAFF. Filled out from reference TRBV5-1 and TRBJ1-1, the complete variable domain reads KAGVTQTPRYLIKTRGQQVTLSCSPISGHRSVSWYQQTPGQGLQFLFEYFSETQRNKGNFPGRFSGRQFSNSRSEMNVSTLELGDSALYLCASSAGQGGAENTEAFFGQGTRLTVV.

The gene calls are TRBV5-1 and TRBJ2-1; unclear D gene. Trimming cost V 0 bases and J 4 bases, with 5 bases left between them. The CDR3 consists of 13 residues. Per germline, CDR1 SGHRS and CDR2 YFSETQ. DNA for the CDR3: TGCGCCAGCAGCTTGGAGCTTTACAATGAGCAGTTCTTC. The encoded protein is CASSLELYNEQFF. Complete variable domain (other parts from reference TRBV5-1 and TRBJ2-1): KAGVTQTPRYLIKTRGQQVTLSCSPISGHRSVSWYQQTPGQGLQFLFEYFSETQRNKGNFPGRFSGRQFSNSRSEMNVSTLELGDSALYLCASSLELYNEQFFGPGTRLTVL.

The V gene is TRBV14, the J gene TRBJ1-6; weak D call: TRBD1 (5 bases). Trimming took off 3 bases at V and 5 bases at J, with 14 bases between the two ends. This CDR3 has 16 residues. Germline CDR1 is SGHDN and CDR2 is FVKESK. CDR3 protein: CASSQRGTGDNSPLHF. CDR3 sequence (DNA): TGTGCCAGCAGCCAGCGCGGGACGGGGGATAATTCACCCCTCCACTTT.

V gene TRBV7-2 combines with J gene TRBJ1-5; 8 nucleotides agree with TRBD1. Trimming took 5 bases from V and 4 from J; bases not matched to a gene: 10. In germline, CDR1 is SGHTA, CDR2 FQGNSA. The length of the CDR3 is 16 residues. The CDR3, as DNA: TGTGCCAGCAGCCCCACACAGGGGGGGATAAATCAGCCCCAGCATTTT. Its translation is CASSPTQGGINQPQHF.

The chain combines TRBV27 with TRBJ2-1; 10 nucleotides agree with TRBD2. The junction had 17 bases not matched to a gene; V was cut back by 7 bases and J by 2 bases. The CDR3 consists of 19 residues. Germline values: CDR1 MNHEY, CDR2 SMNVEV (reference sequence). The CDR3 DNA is TGTGCCAGCAACCCCACGGGGGGTAGCGGGAGGAAACCCTACAATGAGCAGTTCTTC. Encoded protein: CASNPTGGSGRKPYNEQFF.

The chain's CDR3 is CASSDRTGIYNEQFF. CDR3 coding DNA: TGCGCCAGCAGCGATCGGACAGGGATCTACAATGAGCAGTTCTTC. The gene calls are TRBV5-1 and TRBJ2-1, with TRBD1 matching over 8 bases. The germline CDR1 and CDR2 sequences are SGHRS and YFSETQ. The CDR3 is 15 residues long. V was clipped by 4 bases and J by 3 bases; unmatched bases: 6.

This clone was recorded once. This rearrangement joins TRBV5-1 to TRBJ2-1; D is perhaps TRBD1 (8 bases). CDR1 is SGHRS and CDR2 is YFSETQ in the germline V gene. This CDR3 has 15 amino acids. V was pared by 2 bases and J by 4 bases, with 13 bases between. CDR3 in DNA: TGCGCCAGCAGCTTAACAGGGGGGGATTACAATGAGCAGTTCTTC. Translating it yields CASSLTGGDYNEQFF.

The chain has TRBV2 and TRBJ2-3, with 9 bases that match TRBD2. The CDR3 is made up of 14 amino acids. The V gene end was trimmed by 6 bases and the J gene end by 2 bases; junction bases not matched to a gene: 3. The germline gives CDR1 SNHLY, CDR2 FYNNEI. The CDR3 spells CASRAGGLTDTQYF. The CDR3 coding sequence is TGTGCCAGCAGAGCGGGGGGCCTCACAGATACGCAGTATTTT.

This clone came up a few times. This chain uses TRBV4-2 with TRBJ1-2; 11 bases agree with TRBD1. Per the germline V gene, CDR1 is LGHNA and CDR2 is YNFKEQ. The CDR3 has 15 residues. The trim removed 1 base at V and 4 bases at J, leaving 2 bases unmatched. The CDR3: CASSQGGTGGYGYTF. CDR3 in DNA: TGTGCCAGCAGCCAAGGAGGGACAGGGGGCTATGGCTACACCTTC.

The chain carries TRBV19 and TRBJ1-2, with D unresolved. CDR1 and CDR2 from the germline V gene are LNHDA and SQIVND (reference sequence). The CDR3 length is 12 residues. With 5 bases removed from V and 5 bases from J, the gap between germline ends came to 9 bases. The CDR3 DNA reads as TGTGCCAGTAGTCGGACTGATTATGGCTACACCTTC. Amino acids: CASSRTDYGYTF.

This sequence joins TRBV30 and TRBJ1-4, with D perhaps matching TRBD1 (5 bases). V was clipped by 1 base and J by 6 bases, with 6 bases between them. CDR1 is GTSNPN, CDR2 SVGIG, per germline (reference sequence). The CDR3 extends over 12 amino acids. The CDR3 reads CAWSGGDEKLFF. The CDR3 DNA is TGTGCCTGGAGTGGGGGGGATGAAAAACTGTTTTTT.

The CDR3 DNA is TGTGCCAGCAGCTTTTCGGGACAGCCGAACACTGAAGCTTTCTTT. Translated: CASSFSGQPNTEAFF. The V and J genes are TRBV5-5 and TRBJ1-1; 7 nucleotides match TRBD1. The CDR3 is made up of 15 amino acids. Germline V gives CDR1 SGHKS, CDR2 YYEKEE (reference sequence). Trimming removed 2 bases from V and 1 base from J; junction bases left unmatched: 5.

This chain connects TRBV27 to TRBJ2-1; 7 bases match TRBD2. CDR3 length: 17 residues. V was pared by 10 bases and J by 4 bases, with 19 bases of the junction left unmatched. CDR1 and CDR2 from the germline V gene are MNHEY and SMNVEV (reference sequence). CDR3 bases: TGTGCCACCCTCCTTGGAGGCGGGGGTAATCCTTACAATGAGCAGTTCTTC. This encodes CATLLGGGGNPYNEQFF.

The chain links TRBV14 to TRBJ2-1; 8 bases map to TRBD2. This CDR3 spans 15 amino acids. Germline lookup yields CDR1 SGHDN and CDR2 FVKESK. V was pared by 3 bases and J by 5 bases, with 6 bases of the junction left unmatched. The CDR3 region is CASSQAGGANNEQFF. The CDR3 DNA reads TGTGCCAGCAGCCAGGCCGGGGGGGCCAACAATGAGCAGTTCTTC.

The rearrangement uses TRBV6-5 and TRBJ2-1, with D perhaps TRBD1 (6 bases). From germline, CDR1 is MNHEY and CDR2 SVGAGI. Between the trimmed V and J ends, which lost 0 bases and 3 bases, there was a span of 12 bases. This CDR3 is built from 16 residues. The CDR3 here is CASSYSGTQNYNEQFF. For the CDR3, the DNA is TGTGCCAGCAGTTACTCGGGGACACAGAACTACAATGAGCAGTTCTTC.

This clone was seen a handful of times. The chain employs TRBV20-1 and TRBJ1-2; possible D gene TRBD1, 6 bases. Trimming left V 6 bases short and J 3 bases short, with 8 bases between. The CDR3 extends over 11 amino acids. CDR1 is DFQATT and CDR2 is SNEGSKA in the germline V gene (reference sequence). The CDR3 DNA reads TGCAGTGCCTACAGGGACTATGGCTACACCTTC. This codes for CSAYRDYGYTF.

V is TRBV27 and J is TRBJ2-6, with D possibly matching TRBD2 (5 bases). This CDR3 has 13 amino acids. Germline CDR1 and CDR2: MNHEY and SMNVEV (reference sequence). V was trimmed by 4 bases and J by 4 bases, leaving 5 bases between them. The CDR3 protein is CASSSGGANVLTF. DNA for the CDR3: TGTGCCAGCAGTTCGGGAGGGGCCAACGTCCTGACTTTC.

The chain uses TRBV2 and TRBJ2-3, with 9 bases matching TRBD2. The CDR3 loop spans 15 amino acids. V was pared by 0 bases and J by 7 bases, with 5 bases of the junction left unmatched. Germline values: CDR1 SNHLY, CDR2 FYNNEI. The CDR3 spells CASSEALAGLNTQYF. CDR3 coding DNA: TGTGCCAGCAGTGAAGCTCTAGCGGGATTGAATACGCAGTATTTT.

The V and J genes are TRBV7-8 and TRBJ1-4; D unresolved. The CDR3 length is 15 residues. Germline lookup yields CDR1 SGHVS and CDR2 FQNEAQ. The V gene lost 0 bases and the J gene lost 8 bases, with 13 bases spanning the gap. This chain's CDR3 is CASSLALTAQEKLFF. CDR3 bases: TGTGCCAGCAGCTTAGCGCTTACAGCCCAGGAAAAACTGTTTTTT.

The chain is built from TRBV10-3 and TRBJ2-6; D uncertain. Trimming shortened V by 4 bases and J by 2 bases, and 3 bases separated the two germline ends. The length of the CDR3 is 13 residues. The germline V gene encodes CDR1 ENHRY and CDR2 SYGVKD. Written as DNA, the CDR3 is TGTGCCATCAGTGCTCCTGGGGCCAACGTCCTGACTTTC. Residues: CAISAPGANVLTF.

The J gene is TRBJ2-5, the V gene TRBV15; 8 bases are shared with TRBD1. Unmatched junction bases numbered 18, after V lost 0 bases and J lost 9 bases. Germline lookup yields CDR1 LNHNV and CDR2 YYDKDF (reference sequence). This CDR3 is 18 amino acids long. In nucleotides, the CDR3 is TGTGCCACCAGCAGAGATACCGTGGGCAGGGGGCATTCTGAAGCCCAGTACTTC. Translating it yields CATSRDTVGRGHSEAQYF.

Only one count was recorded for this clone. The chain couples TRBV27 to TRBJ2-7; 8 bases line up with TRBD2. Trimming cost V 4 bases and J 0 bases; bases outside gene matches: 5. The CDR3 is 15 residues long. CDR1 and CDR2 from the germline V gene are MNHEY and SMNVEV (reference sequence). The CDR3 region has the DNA TGTGCCAGCAGTTGGGCGGGGGGAGCCTCCTACGAGCAGTACTTC. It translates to CASSWAGGASYEQYF.

CDR3 sequence: CASSPNRVGDEQYF. CDR3 in DNA: TGCGCCAGCAGCCCGAACAGGGTTGGGGACGAGCAGTACTTC. The chain links TRBV5-1 to TRBJ2-7; D perhaps matches TRBD1 (6 bases). CDR3 length: 14 residues. Germline CDR1 reads SGHRS; CDR2 reads YFSETQ. With 4 bases removed from V and 5 bases from J, the gap between germline ends came to 16 bases. Using reference TRBV5-1 and TRBJ2-7 for the parts outside the CDR3, the full variable domain is KAGVTQTPRYLIKTRGQQVTLSCSPISGHRSVSWYQQTPGQGLQFLFEYFSETQRNKGNFPGRFSGRQFSNSRSEMNVSTLELGDSALYLCASSPNRVGDEQYFGPGTRLTVT.

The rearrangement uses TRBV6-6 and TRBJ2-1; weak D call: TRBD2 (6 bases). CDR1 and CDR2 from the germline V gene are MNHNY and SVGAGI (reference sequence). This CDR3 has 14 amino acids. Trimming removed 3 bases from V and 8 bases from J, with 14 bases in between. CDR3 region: CASSYLRDVDEQFF. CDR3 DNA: TGTGCCAGCAGTTATTTGCGGGATGTCGATGAGCAGTTCTTC.

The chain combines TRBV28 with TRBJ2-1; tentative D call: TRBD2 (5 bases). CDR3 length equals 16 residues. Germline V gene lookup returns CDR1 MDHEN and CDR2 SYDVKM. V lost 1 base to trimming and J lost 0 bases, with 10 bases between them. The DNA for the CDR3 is TGTGCCAGCAGTTTATTGAGCGGTGGCTCCTACAATGAGCAGTTCTTC. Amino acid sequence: CASSLLSGGSYNEQFF.